Presented here are 18 T cell receptor beta chains from one specimen sequenced in a study of blood T cell repertoires in COVID-19. Only in-frame clones appear in the TCRdb table, and some are missing; sequencing was by immunoSEQ multiplex PCR. The sample lists about 190,000 clones; around 91% were seen once. Sequencing was performed on peripheral blood. These receptor sequences come from a man aged 50 to 60 with acute or convalescent COVID-19.

Comment on this clone: Additional DNA sequences in this sample encode the identical CDR3. V is TRBV7-9 and J is TRBJ2-2, with D unresolved. The CDR3 has 12 residues. With 4 bases removed from V and 5 bases from J, the gap between germline ends came to 5 bases. Germline V CDR1 and CDR2: SEHNR, FQNEAQ (reference sequence). CDR3 DNA: TGTGCCAGCAGCTATAGAACCGGGGAGCTGTTTTTT. Translating it yields CASSYRTGELFF.

CDR3 nucleotides: TGTGCCATCAGTGATTCCGGGACAGGGTTAGGCGATCAGCCCCAGCATTTT. Translating it yields CAISDSGTGLGDQPQHF. The chain carries TRBV10-3 and TRBJ1-5, with 9 positions matching TRBD1. Germline V gene lookup returns CDR1 ENHRY and CDR2 SYGVKD. The CDR3 runs 17 residues. With V trimmed by 3 bases and J by 5 bases, 11 bases remained unmatched.

The chain joins TRBV28 to TRBJ1-4; D unclear. The CDR3 length is 15 residues. Germline lookup yields CDR1 MDHEN and CDR2 SYDVKM. The germline V and J ends were trimmed by 3 bases and 9 bases, with 17 bases remaining between them. The CDR3: CASSLPGGYLKKLFF. CDR3 sequence (DNA): TGTGCCAGCAGTTTGCCGGGTGGATATTTAAAAAAACTGTTTTTT.

CDR3 bases: TGTGCCAGCAGGCCGACAGGTGCCGGTAATCAGCCCCAGCATTTT. Amino acid sequence: CASRPTGAGNQPQHF. The chain recombines TRBV28 with TRBJ1-5, with a weak D call TRBD1 (6 bases). CDR3 size: 15 residues. Germline-derived CDR1 and CDR2 are MDHEN and SYDVKM. V shed 6 bases and J shed 4 bases, with 16 bases lying between them.

The rearrangement joins TRBV19 to TRBJ2-4; D is perhaps TRBD2 (5 bases). This CDR3 has 15 residues. V lost 2 bases, J lost 6 bases, and 14 bases lay in between. CDR1 is LNHDA and CDR2 is SQIVND in the germline V gene (reference sequence). This CDR3 reads CASSINNGVGNIQYF. As DNA, the CDR3 is TGTGCCAGTAGTATAAACAACGGGGTTGGAAACATTCAGTACTTC.

The V gene is TRBV28, the J gene TRBJ2-5; TRBD1 aligns across 10 bases. Germline CDR1 MDHEN, CDR2 SYDVKM. The CDR3 consists of 16 residues. V was pared by 2 bases and J by 5 bases, with 8 bases of the junction left unmatched. Here the CDR3 DNA reads TGTGCCAGCAGTTTAGGGACAGGGGCAATATCTGAGACCCAGTACTTC. This codes for CASSLGTGAISETQYF.

V is TRBV5-6 and J is TRBJ2-1, with a weak D call TRBD2 (5 bases). Between the trimmed V and J ends, which lost 0 bases and 4 bases, there was a span of 11 bases. Germline V gives CDR1 SGHDT, CDR2 YYEEEE. The CDR3 contains 15 residues. This CDR3 reads CASSLVASGYNEQFF. CDR3 DNA sequence: TGTGCCAGCAGCTTGGTCGCGAGCGGTTACAATGAGCAGTTCTTC.

This clone was picked up a small number of times. V gene TRBV28 combines with J gene TRBJ1-5; TRBD1 aligns across 12 bases. Germline lookup yields CDR1 MDHEN and CDR2 SYDVKM. This CDR3 comprises 15 residues. J gave up 7 bases and V 6 bases, and 7 bases lay outside the gene matches. This CDR3 reads CASSPGGTGGQPQHF. The CDR3 DNA sequence: TGTGCCAGCAGCCCCGGCGGGACAGGGGGCCAGCCCCAGCATTTT.

The genes are TRBV19 and TRBJ2-2; D is possibly TRBD1 (6 bases). Germline CDR1 reads LNHDA; CDR2 reads SQIVND (reference sequence). The CDR3 runs to 15 residues. V was clipped by 5 bases and J by 8 bases, with 18 bases between them. The DNA for the CDR3 is TGTGCCAGTAGTCCCGGTGCAGGGGTAGGTGGGGAGCTGTTTTTT. It encodes CASSPGAGVGGELFF.

The chain is built from TRBV2 and TRBJ1-6; D gene ambiguous. Trimming left V 6 bases short and J 7 bases short, with 13 bases between. The CDR3 spans 14 residues. Germline values: CDR1 SNHLY, CDR2 FYNNEI. CDR3 DNA sequence: TGTGCCAGCAGAGCTGTAGCAGCCAATTCACCCCTCCACTTT. Its protein product is CASRAVAANSPLHF.

The chain couples TRBV11-2 to TRBJ2-1, with TRBD1 matching 10 bases. Germline CDR1 reads SGHAT; CDR2 reads FQNNGV. CDR3 length: 15 residues. V lost 5 bases to trimming and J lost 5 bases; unmatched junction nucleotides: 6. CDR3 in amino acids: CASSHTGTGDNEQFF. In DNA form, the CDR3 reads TGTGCCAGCAGCCACACCGGGACAGGGGACAATGAGCAGTTCTTC.

The V and J genes are TRBV7-2 and TRBJ2-2; the match to TRBD1 covers 7 bases. Germline loops: CDR1 SGHTA, CDR2 FQGNSA. The CDR3 totals 16 residues. Germline trimming cut 3 bases from V and 0 bases from J; bases unmatched to any gene: 4. CDR3 amino acids: CASSFYGTANTGELFF. The CDR3, as DNA: TGTGCCAGCAGCTTTTACGGGACAGCGAACACCGGGGAGCTGTTTTTT. Using reference TRBV7-2 and TRBJ2-2 for the parts outside the CDR3, the full variable domain is GAGVSQSPSNKVTEKGKDVELRCDPISGHTALYWYRQSLGQGLEFLIYFQGNSAPDKSGLPSDRFSAERTGGSVSTLTIQRTQQEDSAVYLCASSFYGTANTGELFFGEGSRLTVL.

This clone has just one count. V gene TRBV28 combines with J gene TRBJ1-5; 11 bases fit TRBD1. This CDR3 spans 15 amino acids. V lost 6 bases, J lost 2 bases, and 3 bases stayed unmatched. Germline V CDR1 and CDR2: MDHEN, SYDVKM. The CDR3 loop is CASRGQGAGNQPQHF. The DNA of the CDR3 is TGTGCCAGCAGAGGACAGGGGGCTGGCAATCAGCCCCAGCATTTT.

The rearrangement links TRBV6-2 or TRBV6-3 to TRBJ1-2; 10 bases fit TRBD1. V was clipped by 0 bases and J by 3 bases; unmatched bases: 4. CDR3 length: 16 residues. The V gene's germline CDR1 is MNHEY and CDR2 SVGEGT. CDR3 in amino acids: CASSYSKGTGDYGYTF. CDR3 in DNA: TGTGCCAGCAGTTACTCGAAAGGGACAGGGGACTATGGCTACACCTTC.

The J gene is TRBJ2-5, the V gene TRBV7-9; D gene uncertain. Per germline, CDR1 SEHNR and CDR2 FQNEAQ (reference sequence). This CDR3 comprises 14 residues. V dropped 5 bases and J dropped 4 bases, with 14 bases sitting between them. In DNA form, the CDR3 reads TGTGCCAGCAGCATAGATACTCCCTCAGAGACCCAGTACTTC. As protein: CASSIDTPSETQYF. Drawing the rest from reference TRBV7-9 and TRBJ2-5, the complete variable domain is DTGVSQNPRHKITKRGQNVTFRCDPISEHNRLYWYRQTLGQGPEFLTYFQNEAQLEKSRLLSDRFSAERPKGSFSTLEIQRTEQGDSAMYLCASSIDTPSETQYFGPGTRLLVL.

The gene calls are TRBV13 and TRBJ2-7; D uncertain. CDR3 length: 14 amino acids. Looked up from germline, CDR1 is PRHDT and CDR2 is FYEKMQ (reference sequence). V dropped 3 bases and J dropped 0 bases, with 9 bases sitting between them. The CDR3 region has the DNA TGTGCCAGCAGCTTCCCTGGCCACTCCTACGAGCAGTACTTC. Residues: CASSFPGHSYEQYF.

The chain carries TRBV2 and TRBJ1-5, with TRBD1 identical over 8 bases. The CDR3 spans 15 residues. Looked up from germline, CDR1 is SNHLY and CDR2 is FYNNEI. V dropped 8 bases and J dropped 0; count of bases not matched to a gene: 6. The CDR3 is CASRGQVNSNQPQHF. The CDR3 DNA sequence: TGTGCCAGCCGGGGACAGGTCAATAGCAATCAGCCCCAGCATTTT.

This chain connects TRBV11-2 to TRBJ2-7; TRBD2 is a possible D gene (5 bases). Germline lookup yields CDR1 SGHAT and CDR2 FQNNGV. V gave up 4 bases and J gave up 4 bases, with 11 bases separating them. This CDR3 has 13 amino acids. The CDR3 nucleotides read TGTGCCAGCAGCTACACGGGGTTTTACGAGCAGTACTTC. Translating gives CASSYTGFYEQYF.